This T cell receptor (beta chain) was obtained from a study of T cells in Graves' hyperthyroidism and ophthalmopathy. General study results and limits: Blood held most thyroid clonotypes expanded above 0.001 frequency.

Amplification targeted TCR beta CDR3 regions from RNA transcripts. When the TCR CDR3 underwent first-round RT-PCR, the HTBI primer set was used. In TCRdb, the multiplex PCR reads were re-called with MiXCR into one record per CDR3 protein. This table has roughly 500,000 distinct CDR3 sequences, 40% to 50% appearing once. Of note for this clonotype: Its antigen is unidentified.

The CDR3 runs to 10 residues. Trimming took 1 base from V and 10 from J, leaving 8 bases between them. Germline assignment: CDR1 SQVTM and CDR2 ANQGSEA. Reasons for excluding patients were uncontrolled infection, other autoimmune disease, pregnancy or lactation. Clinical symptoms, serum thyroxine and TRAb, thyroid ultrasound and orbital computed tomography together formed the diagnostic basis. The clonotype originates from an adult woman with Graves' disease, either hyperthyroidism or ophthalmopathy (not recorded which). The specimen was peripheral blood or thyroid tissue (not recorded which). V usage is TRBV29-1 and J usage is TRBJ2-7; D gene unclear. The chain's CDR3 is CSVEGGIQYF. CDR3 DNA sequence: TGCAGCGTTGAAGGGGGAATACAGTACTTC.